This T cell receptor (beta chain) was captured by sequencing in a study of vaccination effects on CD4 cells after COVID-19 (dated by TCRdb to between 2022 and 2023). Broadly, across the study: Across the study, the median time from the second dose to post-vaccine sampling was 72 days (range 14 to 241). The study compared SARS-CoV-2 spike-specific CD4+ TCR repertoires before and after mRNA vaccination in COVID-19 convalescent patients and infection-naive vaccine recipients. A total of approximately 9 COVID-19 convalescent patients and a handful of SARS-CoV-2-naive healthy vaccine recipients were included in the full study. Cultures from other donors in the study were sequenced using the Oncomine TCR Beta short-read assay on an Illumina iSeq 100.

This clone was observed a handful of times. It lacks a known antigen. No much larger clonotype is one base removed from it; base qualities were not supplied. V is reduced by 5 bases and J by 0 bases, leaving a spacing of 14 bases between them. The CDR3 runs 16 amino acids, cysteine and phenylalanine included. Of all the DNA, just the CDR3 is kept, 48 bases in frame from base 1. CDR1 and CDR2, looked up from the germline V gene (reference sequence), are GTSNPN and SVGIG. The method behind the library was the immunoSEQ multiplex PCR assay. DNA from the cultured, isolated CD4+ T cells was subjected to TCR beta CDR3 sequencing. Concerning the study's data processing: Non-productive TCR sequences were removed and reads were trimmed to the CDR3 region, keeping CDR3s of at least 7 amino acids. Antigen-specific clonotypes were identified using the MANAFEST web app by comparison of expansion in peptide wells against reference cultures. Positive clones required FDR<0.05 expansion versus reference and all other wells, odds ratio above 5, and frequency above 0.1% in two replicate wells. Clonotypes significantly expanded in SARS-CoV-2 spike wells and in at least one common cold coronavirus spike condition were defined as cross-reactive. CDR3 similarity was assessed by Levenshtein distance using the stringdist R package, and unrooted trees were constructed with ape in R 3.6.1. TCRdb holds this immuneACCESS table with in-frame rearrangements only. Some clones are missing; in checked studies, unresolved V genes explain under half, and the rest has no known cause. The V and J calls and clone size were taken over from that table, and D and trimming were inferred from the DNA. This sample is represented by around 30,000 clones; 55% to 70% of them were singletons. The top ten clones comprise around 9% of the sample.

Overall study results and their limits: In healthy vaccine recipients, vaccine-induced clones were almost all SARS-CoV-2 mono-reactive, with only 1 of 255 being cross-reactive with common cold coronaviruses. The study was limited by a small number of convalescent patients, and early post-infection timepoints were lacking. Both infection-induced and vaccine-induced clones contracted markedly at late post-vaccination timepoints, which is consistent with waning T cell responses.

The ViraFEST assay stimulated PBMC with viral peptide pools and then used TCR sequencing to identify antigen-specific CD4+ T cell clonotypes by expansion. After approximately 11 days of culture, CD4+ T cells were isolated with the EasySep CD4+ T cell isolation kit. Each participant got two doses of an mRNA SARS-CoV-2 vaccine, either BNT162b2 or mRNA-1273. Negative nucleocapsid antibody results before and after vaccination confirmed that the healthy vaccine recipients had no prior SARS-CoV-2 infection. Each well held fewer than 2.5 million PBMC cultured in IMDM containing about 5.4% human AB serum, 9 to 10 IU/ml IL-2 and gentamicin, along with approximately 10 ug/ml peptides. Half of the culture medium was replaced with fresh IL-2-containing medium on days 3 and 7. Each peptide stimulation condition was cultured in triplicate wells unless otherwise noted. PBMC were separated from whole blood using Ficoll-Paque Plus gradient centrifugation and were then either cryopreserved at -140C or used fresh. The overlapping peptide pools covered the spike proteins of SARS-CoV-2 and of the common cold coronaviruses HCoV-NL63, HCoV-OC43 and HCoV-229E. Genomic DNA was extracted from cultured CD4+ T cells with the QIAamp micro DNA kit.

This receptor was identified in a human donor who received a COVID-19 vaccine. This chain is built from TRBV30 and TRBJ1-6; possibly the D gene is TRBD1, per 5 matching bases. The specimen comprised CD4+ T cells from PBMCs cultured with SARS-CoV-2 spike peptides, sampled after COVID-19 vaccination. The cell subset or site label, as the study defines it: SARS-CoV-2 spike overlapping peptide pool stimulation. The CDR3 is CAWVGTSSSYNSPLHF. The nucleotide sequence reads TGTGCCTGGGTGGGGACCAGCAGCTCCTATAATTCACCCCTCCACTTT. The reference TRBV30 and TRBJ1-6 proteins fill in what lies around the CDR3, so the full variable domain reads SQTIHQWPATLVQPVGSPLSLECTVEGTSNPNLYWYRQAAGRGLQLLFYSVGIGQISSEVPQNLSASRPQDRQFILSSKKLLLSDSGFYLCAWVGTSSSYNSPLHFGNGTRLTVT.